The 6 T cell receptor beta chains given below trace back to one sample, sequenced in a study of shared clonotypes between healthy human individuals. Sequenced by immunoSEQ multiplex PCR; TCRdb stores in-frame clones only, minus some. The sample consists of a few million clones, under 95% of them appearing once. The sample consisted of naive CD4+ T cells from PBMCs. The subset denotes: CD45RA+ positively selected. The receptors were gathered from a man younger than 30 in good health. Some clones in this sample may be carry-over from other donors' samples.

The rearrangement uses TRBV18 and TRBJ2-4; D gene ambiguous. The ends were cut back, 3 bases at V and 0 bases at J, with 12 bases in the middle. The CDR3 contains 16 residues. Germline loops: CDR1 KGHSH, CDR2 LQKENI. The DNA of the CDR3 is TGTGCCAGCTCACCCGGTGGTATACTAGCCAAAAACATTCAGTACTTC. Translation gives CASSPGGILAKNIQYF.

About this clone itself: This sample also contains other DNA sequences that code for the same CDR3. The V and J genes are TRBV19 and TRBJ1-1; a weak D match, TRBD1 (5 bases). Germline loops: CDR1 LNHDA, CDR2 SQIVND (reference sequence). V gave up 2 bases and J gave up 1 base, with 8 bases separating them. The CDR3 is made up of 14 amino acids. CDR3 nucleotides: TGTGCCAGTAGTATAACGGGGGGGAACACTGAAGCTTTCTTT. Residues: CASSITGGNTEAFF.

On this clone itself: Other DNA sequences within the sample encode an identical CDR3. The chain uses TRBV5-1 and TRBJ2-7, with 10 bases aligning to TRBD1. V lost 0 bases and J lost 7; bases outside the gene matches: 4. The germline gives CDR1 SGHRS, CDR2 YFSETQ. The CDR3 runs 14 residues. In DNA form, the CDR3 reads TGCGCCAGCAGCTTGGGGGGACAGGGGAGTGAGCAGTACTTC. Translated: CASSLGGQGSEQYF.

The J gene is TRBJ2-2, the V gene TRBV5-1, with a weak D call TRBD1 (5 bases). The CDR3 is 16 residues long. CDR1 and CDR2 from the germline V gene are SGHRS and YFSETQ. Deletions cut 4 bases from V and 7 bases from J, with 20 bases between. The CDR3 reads CASSPQGVGPYGELFF. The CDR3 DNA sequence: TGCGCCAGCAGCCCCCAAGGGGTAGGACCGTACGGGGAGCTGTTTTTT.

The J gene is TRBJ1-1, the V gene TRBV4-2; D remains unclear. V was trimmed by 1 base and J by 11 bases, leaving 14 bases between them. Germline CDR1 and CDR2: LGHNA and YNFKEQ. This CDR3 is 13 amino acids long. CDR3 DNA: TGTGCCAGCAGCCAAGTGAGACTCACGTTGGCTTTCTTT. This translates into CASSQVRLTLAFF.

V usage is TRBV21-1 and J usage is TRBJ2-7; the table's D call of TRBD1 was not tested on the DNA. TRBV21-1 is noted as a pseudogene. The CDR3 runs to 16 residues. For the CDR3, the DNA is TGTGCCAGCAATCCCAAAAGGACTCAGGGGGGCTACGAGCAGTACTTC. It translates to CASNPKRTQGGYEQYF.